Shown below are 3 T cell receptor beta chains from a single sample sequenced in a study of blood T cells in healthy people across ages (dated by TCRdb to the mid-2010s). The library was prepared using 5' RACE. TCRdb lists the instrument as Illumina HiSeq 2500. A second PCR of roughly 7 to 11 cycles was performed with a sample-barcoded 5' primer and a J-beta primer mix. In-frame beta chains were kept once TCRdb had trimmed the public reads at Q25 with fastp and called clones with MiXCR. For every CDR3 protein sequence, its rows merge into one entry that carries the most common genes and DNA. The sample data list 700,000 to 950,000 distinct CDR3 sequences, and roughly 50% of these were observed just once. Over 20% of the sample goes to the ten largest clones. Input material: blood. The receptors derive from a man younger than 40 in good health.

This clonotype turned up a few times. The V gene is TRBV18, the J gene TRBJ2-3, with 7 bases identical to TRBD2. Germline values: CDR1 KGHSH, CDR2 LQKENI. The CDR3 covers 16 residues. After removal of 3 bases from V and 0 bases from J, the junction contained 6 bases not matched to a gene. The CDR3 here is CASSPDGGRSTDTQYF. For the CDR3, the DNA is TGTGCCAGCTCACCGGACGGGGGGAGGAGCACAGATACGCAGTATTTT.

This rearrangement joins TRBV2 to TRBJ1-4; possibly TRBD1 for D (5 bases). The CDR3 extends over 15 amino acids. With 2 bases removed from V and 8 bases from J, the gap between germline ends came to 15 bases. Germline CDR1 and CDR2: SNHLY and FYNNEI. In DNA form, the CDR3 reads TGTGCCAGCAGTGAACTTGGCAGGGAGGGAGAAAAACTGTTTTTT. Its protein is CASSELGREGEKLFF.

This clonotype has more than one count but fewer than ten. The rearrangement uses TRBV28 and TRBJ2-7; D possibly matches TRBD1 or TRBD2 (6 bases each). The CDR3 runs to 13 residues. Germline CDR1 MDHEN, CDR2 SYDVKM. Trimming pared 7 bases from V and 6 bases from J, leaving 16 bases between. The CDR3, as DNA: TGTGCCAGCACCGACTGGGGGGCGTTCGAGCAGTACTTC. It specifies CASTDWGAFEQYF.